Listed below are T cell receptor beta chains from one sample, sequenced in a study of tumor-infiltrating lymphocytes in localized non-small cell lung cancer. Profiled with immunoSEQ multiplex PCR; TCRdb holds only in-frame clones, not every one. The sample consists of 15,000 to 20,000 clones, roughly 80% of them appearing once. Sequenced sample: lung tumor tissue. Every receptor here comes from a human donor with non-small cell lung cancer. The CDR3 runs from the conserved cysteine through the conserved F or W. D genes are given only for firm matches. Not every row has a clone size; where given, it reads once, few, many or a size class.

j_call clone_size cdr3_length d_call v_call cdr3_aa cdr3_nt
TRBJ2-1 . 12 . TRBV5-1 CASYRNSNEQFF TGCGCCAGCTATAGAAATTCCAATGAGCAGTTCTTC
TRBJ1-5 . 16 . TRBV28 CASRPSTGYSNQPQHF TGTGCCAGCAGGCCCTCCACGGGCTATAGCAATCAGCCCCAGCATTTT
TRBJ2-2 . 13 . TRBV30 CAWRGFYTGELFF TGTGCCTGGAGGGGGTTCTACACCGGGGAGCTGTTTTTT
TRBJ1-2 . 14 . TRBV9 CASSVAGRPYGYTF TGTGCCAGCAGCGTAGCGGGTAGACCCTATGGCTACACCTTC
TRBJ2-4 . 13 . TRBV7-9 CASSLGLGHMRDF TGTGCCAGCAGCTTAGGGTTGGGGCATATGAGGGACTTC
TRBJ2-7 once 15 TRBD1 TRBV11-2 CASSLDGQALGEQYF TGTGCCAGCAGCTTAGACGGACAGGCCTTGGGCGAGCAGTACTTC
TRBJ2-7 few 14 . TRBV18 CASSPPYDSYEQYF TGTGCCAGCTCACCCCCTTACGACTCCTACGAGCAGTACTTC
TRBJ2-2 few 13 TRBD1 TRBV30 CAWGQGGTGELFF TGTGCCTGGGGACAGGGGGGGACCGGGGAGCTGTTTTTT
TRBJ2-5 few 14 . TRBV5-1 CASSSSTQQETQYF TGCGCCAGCAGCTCTTCGACCCAACAAGAGACCCAGTACTTC
TRBJ2-7 . 18 TRBD1 TRBV2 CASSTDLGGTGGTYEQYF TGTGCCAGCAGTACGGACTTAGGCGGGACAGGGGGCACCTACGAGCAGTACTTC
TRBJ2-3 . 14 . TRBV7-3 CASSLRGSVDTQYF TGTGCCAGCAGCTTAAGGGGGAGTGTGGATACGCAGTATTTT
TRBJ2-3 . 13 . TRBV5-1 CASSRASTDTQYF TGCGCCAGCAGTAGGGCGAGCACAGATACGCAGTATTTT
TRBJ1-4 . 14 TRBD1 TRBV6-5 CASSLGQGFEKLFF TGTGCCAGCAGCCTGGGACAGGGGTTTGAAAAACTGTTTTTT
TRBJ2-7 . 13 . TRBV10-3 CAINMNEAYEQYF TGTGCCATCAACATGAACGAGGCCTACGAGCAGTACTTC
TRBJ1-2 . 16 . TRBV18 CASSPGSSWGNYGYTF TGTGCCAGCTCACCAGGCAGCTCTTGGGGGAACTATGGCTACACCTTC
TRBJ2-1 . 16 TRBD1 TRBV7-9 CASSPTGTGSYNEQFF TGTGCCAGCAGCCCCACCGGGACAGGGTCTTACAATGAGCAGTTCTTC
TRBJ2-3 . 13 . TRBV6-1 CASILGSTDTQYF TGTGCCAGCATCCTCGGGAGCACAGATACGCAGTATTTT
TRBJ1-2 . 12 . TRBV6-1 CASSRLNYGYTF TGTGCCAGCAGTCGTCTGAACTATGGCTACACCTTC
TRBJ2-7 . 17 TRBD2 TRBV4-2 CASSQVQISGLNYEQYF TGTGCCAGCAGCCAAGTACAAATTTCGGGACTAAACTACGAGCAGTACTTC
TRBJ1-1 . 13 . TRBV30 CAWSVERYTEAFF TGTGCCTGGAGTGTAGAAAGGTACACTGAAGCTTTCTTT
TRBJ2-1 . 16 . TRBV5-5 CASSPLWGDSYNEQFF TGTGCCAGCAGCCCCCTCTGGGGCGACAGCTACAATGAGCAGTTCTTC
TRBJ2-1 . 13 TRBD2 TRBV27 CASSWTSGFEQFF TGTGCCAGCAGTTGGACTAGCGGGTTTGAGCAGTTCTTC
TRBJ1-1 . 15 . TRBV6-5 CASSYSNIGGPEAFF TGTGCCAGCAGTTACTCGAATATCGGGGGTCCTGAAGCTTTCTTT